This T cell receptor (beta chain) was documented in a study of response to subunit inactivated influenza vaccine. General study findings and limits: Few new T cells, the authors suggested, are recruited by each seasonal influenza vaccination.

V lost 0 bases and J 0 bases, leaving 6 bases between the germline ends. There are 15 residues in the CDR3. The table lists this clonotype with many counts. Its antigen is undetermined. Each CDR3 protein is one row after TCRdb ran MiXCR on the RT-PCR reads. The table includes about 780,000 distinct CDR3 sequences, less than 20% detected once. Sequencing used PBMCs from blood, obtained 5 days after vaccination. The gene calls are TRBV12-3 or TRBV12-4 and TRBJ1-5, with D tentatively TRBD1 (6 bases). The sequence was collected from a man aged 45 to 65 who received an inactivated influenza vaccine. CDR3: CASSLARGSNQPQHF. CDR3 in DNA: TGTGCCAGCAGTTTAGCCAGGGGTAGCAATCAGCCCCAGCATTTT.